The 13 T cell receptor beta chains in this list originate from one sample, sequenced in a study of blood T cell repertoires in COVID-19. Libraries were prepared by immunoSEQ multiplex PCR; TCRdb keeps only in-frame clonotypes and omits some of them. The sample includes fewer than 650,000 clones, roughly 89% of them seen just once. The sample taken for sequencing was peripheral blood. All receptors derive from a woman between 45 and 65 years old with COVID-19, enrolled during active disease.

The rearrangement links TRBV28 to TRBJ1-3; 9 bases are shared with TRBD1. CDR1 MDHEN and CDR2 SYDVKM come from the germline V gene. The CDR3 has 15 amino acids. V trimming: 7 bases; J trimming: 2 bases; junction bases outside the gene matches: 6. CDR3 nucleotide sequence: TGTGCCAGCAATCGCGGACAGGGGCCTGGAAACACCATATATTTT. It yields the protein CASNRGQGPGNTIYF.

The chain links TRBV24-1 to TRBJ2-2; 11 nucleotides match TRBD2. Trimming removed 3 bases from V and 3 bases from J; junction bases left unmatched: 5. The CDR3 loop spans 17 amino acids. Germline CDR1 reads KGHDR; CDR2 reads SFDVKD. The CDR3 sequence: CATSDPTSGGYTGELFF. The CDR3 coding sequence is TGTGCCACCAGTGATCCCACTAGCGGGGGATACACCGGGGAGCTGTTTTTT.

The V gene is TRBV6-5, the J gene TRBJ1-2, with TRBD1 identical over 8 bases. The CDR3 covers 14 residues. Trimming at V came to 7 bases and at J to 4 bases, leaving 8 bases not matched to a gene. The V gene's germline CDR1 is MNHEY and CDR2 SVGAGI. The CDR3 sequence is CASTPDRVGYGYTF. The CDR3 DNA is TGTGCCAGCACCCCGGACAGGGTAGGCTATGGCTACACCTTC.

The chain combines TRBV7-6 with TRBJ1-1; TRBD1 matches at 9 bases. The V gene's germline CDR1 is SGHVS and CDR2 FNYEAQ. The CDR3 has 18 residues. The J segment lost 4 bases and the V segment lost 5 bases, leaving 17 bases of the junction unmatched. The CDR3 is CASSRILEGQGGSTEAFF. Written as DNA, the CDR3 is TGTGCCAGCAGCCGAATTCTAGAGGGACAGGGAGGGAGCACTGAAGCTTTCTTT.

The chain has TRBV2 and TRBJ1-2; 10 bases are a match to TRBD1. From germline, CDR1 is SNHLY and CDR2 FYNNEI. CDR3 length equals 18 residues. The ends lost 6 bases at V and 3 bases at J; junction bases unmatched: 16. The CDR3 sequence: CASRRDTPGQGIDYGYTF. The CDR3 nucleotides read TGTGCCAGCAGACGAGACACCCCGGGACAGGGGATTGACTATGGCTACACCTTC. Combining the CDR3 with reference TRBV2 and TRBJ1-2 gives the whole variable domain EPEVTQTPSHQVTQMGQEVILRCVPISNHLYFYWYRQILGQKVEFLVSFYNNEISEKSEIFDDQFSVERPDGSNFTLKIRSTKLEDSAMYFCASRRDTPGQGIDYGYTFGSGTRLTVV.

The count of this clone is one. V is TRBV5-1 and J is TRBJ2-3; TRBD2 matches 7 bases. Germline CDR1 reads SGHRS; CDR2 reads YFSETQ. The CDR3 runs to 15 residues. Trimming removed 3 bases from V and 6 bases from J; junction bases left unmatched: 10. Here the CDR3 DNA reads TGCGCCAGCAGCTCCACTAGCGCGACCACCGATACGCAGTATTTT. It encodes CASSSTSATTDTQYF.

The chain joins TRBV7-9 to TRBJ2-3; D possibly corresponds to TRBD2 (6 bases). There are 14 residues in the CDR3. V lost 5 bases, J lost 0 bases, and 9 bases lay in between. From germline, CDR1 is SEHNR and CDR2 FQNEAQ (reference sequence). CDR3: CASSPGTSTDTQYF. The DNA of the CDR3 is TGTGCCAGCAGCCCTGGGACTAGCACAGATACGCAGTATTTT.

V and J are TRBV5-5 and TRBJ1-5, with 8 positions matching TRBD1. The CDR3 is made up of 15 amino acids. The V segment lost 3 bases and the J segment 6 bases; nucleotides outside the gene matches: 8. Germline V gene sequence: CDR1 SGHKS, CDR2 YYEKEE (reference sequence). CDR3 nucleotides: TGTGCCAGCAGCTGGACAGGGCAGGAAGGTCAGCCCCAGCATTTT. Translated: CASSWTGQEGQPQHF.

The chain couples TRBV5-1 to TRBJ2-1; weak D call: TRBD2 (5 bases). The CDR3 loop spans 16 amino acids. V lost 1 base, J lost 4 bases, and 15 bases lay in between. From germline, CDR1 is SGHRS and CDR2 YFSETQ. For the CDR3, the DNA is TGCGCCAGCAGCTTGTCGCTACGTCGGGAATACAATGAGCAGTTCTTC. This gives the protein CASSLSLRREYNEQFF.

The chain recombines TRBV30 with TRBJ2-5; TRBD2 might be the D (6 bases). The CDR3 runs to 14 residues. Deletions cut 6 bases from V and 3 bases from J, with 17 bases between. Per the germline V gene, CDR1 is GTSNPN and CDR2 is SVGIG (reference sequence). The CDR3 nucleotides read TGTGCCTGTTCCCGGGGACTTGTTGAAGAGACCCAGTACTTC. Its translation is CACSRGLVEETQYF. Filled out from reference TRBV30 and TRBJ2-5, the complete variable domain reads SQTIHQWPATLVQPVGSPLSLECTVEGTSNPNLYWYRQAAGRGLQLLFYSVGIGQISSEVPQNLSASRPQDRQFILSSKKLLLSDSGFYLCACSRGLVEETQYFGPGTRLLVL.

The chain carries TRBV10-1 and TRBJ2-3, with 11 bases that match TRBD2. The trim removed 2 bases at V and 2 bases at J, leaving 3 bases unmatched. The CDR3 runs to 16 residues. Germline loops: CDR1 WNHNN, CDR2 SYGVQD (reference sequence). This CDR3 is CASSETSGGLTDTQYF. The CDR3 DNA follows: TGCGCCAGCAGTGAGACTAGCGGGGGTCTCACAGATACGCAGTATTTT.

The chain couples TRBV5-4 to TRBJ2-7, with 10 positions matching TRBD1. V gave up 3 bases and J gave up 3 bases; unmatched junction bases: 12. This CDR3 spans 17 amino acids. Germline loops: CDR1 SGHNT, CDR2 YYREEE (reference sequence). This CDR3 reads CASSSPYRDRGNYEQYF. The CDR3 region has the DNA TGTGCCAGCAGCTCTCCTTACCGGGACAGGGGAAACTACGAGCAGTACTTC.

J is TRBJ2-3 and V is TRBV5-1; maybe TRBD1 (6 bases). CDR1 SGHRS and CDR2 YFSETQ come from the germline V gene. This CDR3 spans 15 amino acids. V lost 6 bases, J lost 5 bases, and 19 bases lay in between. CDR3 loop: CASNQQGNAVDTQYF. In DNA form, the CDR3 reads TGCGCCAGCAACCAACAGGGAAACGCCGTAGATACGCAGTATTTT.